The 11 T cell receptor beta chains below all came from one sample that was sequenced in a study of T-cell reconstitution after alpha-beta-depleted transplantation in children. Preparation of the TCRbeta library used unique molecular identifiers. TCRdb re-derived calls from the PCR reads in MiXCR, one entry per CDR3 protein. The sample records about 420,000 distinct CDR3 sequences, roughly 16% being singletons. This material consisted of PBMCs, mostly from graft donor cells, taken 360 days after TCRalphabeta/CD19-depleted stem cell transplant. The receptors here all came from a boy younger than two who had a stem cell transplant for Wiskott-Aldrich syndrome, so the T cells may come from the graft donor.

In its sample, this clonotype was seen a few times. V and J are TRBV24-1 and TRBJ2-3; D uncertain. V lost 6 bases, J lost 2 bases, and 11 bases lay in between. The germline V gene encodes CDR1 KGHDR and CDR2 SFDVKD. The CDR3 covers 14 residues. The CDR3 DNA is TGTGCCACCAGTCGTAGCACCTACACAGATACGCAGTATTTT. Amino acids: CATSRSTYTDTQYF.

This clonotype was detected many times. This chain uses TRBV5-1 with TRBJ2-1; D is possibly TRBD1 (6 bases). The length of the CDR3 is 15 residues. CDR1 SGHRS and CDR2 YFSETQ come from the germline V gene. Deletions cut 6 bases from V and 0 bases from J, with 13 bases between. This CDR3 is CASKLTGSSYNEQFF. The CDR3 DNA follows: TGCGCCAGCAAACTAACAGGGAGCTCCTACAATGAGCAGTTCTTC.

The sample holds a few counts of this clonotype. The chain employs TRBV12-3 or TRBV12-4 and TRBJ1-2; D may be TRBD1 (5 bases). The CDR3 loop spans 13 amino acids. Deletions cut 6 bases from V and 2 bases from J, with 10 bases between. The CDR3 DNA sequence: TGTGCCAGCAGCCAAGACAGAAACTATGGCTACACCTTC. Residues: CASSQDRNYGYTF.

V usage is TRBV5-1 and J usage is TRBJ2-3; TRBD1 is a possible D gene (5 bases). In germline, CDR1 is SGHRS, CDR2 YFSETQ. The V end was cut by 4 bases, the J end by 1 base, with 16 bases between. The CDR3 spans 16 residues. This chain's CDR3 is CASSVPRVPGTDTQYF. The CDR3, as DNA: TGCGCCAGCAGCGTCCCCAGGGTTCCCGGCACAGATACGCAGTATTTT. Using reference TRBV5-1 and TRBJ2-3 for the parts outside the CDR3, the full variable domain is KAGVTQTPRYLIKTRGQQVTLSCSPISGHRSVSWYQQTPGQGLQFLFEYFSETQRNKGNFPGRFSGRQFSNSRSEMNVSTLELGDSALYLCASSVPRVPGTDTQYFGPGTRLTVL.

The sample holds a few counts of this clonotype. The chain combines TRBV6-1 with TRBJ2-1; D is perhaps TRBD1 or TRBD2 (5 bases each). CDR1 MNHNS and CDR2 SASEGT come from the germline V gene. The CDR3 spans 15 residues. V gave up 8 bases and J gave up 10 bases, with 24 bases separating them. CDR3 loop: CASGRGRGFWREQFF. DNA for the CDR3: TGTGCCAGCGGTAGGGGACGCGGATTTTGGAGGGAGCAGTTCTTC.

Notes on this clonotype: One end of the junction varies from germline; a read error may be responsible. This chain connects TRBV11-2 to TRBJ2-6, with D perhaps being TRBD1 or TRBD2 (6 bases each). The V gene's germline CDR1 is SGHAT and CDR2 FQNNGV. There are 18 residues in the CDR3. For the CDR3, the DNA is TGTGCCAGCAGCCCACTCAAGGGGGGCAAAGCTGGGGCCAACCTCCTGACTTTC. Amino acids: CASSPLKGGKAGANLLTF. Together with reference TRBV11-2 and TRBJ2-6, the CDR3 gives the full variable domain: EAGVAQSPRYKIIEKRQSVAFWCNPISGHATLYWYQQILGQGPKLLIQFQNNGVVDDSQLPKDRFSAERLKGVDSTLKIQPAKLEDSAVYLCASSPLKGGKAGANLLTFGAGSRLTVL.

This clonotype was detected ten times or more. The V gene is TRBV7-9, the J gene TRBJ2-3, with 8 positions matching TRBD2. CDR1 is SEHNR and CDR2 is FQNEAQ in the germline V gene (reference sequence). The CDR3 sequence is 14 residues long. The J segment lost 5 bases and the V segment lost 3 bases, leaving 4 bases of the junction unmatched. The CDR3: CASSLGTSRDTQYF. The CDR3 region has the DNA TGTGCCAGCAGCTTGGGGACTAGTAGAGATACGCAGTATTTT.

This clonotype has just a few counts. The V and J genes are TRBV25-1 and TRBJ1-6; possible D gene TRBD1, 6 bases. Deletions cut 7 bases from V and 3 bases from J, with 10 bases between. In germline, CDR1 is MGHDK, CDR2 SYGVNS. There are 14 residues in the CDR3. CDR3 loop: CASTSRGYNSPLHF. CDR3 sequence (DNA): TGTGCCAGCACGAGCAGGGGCTATAATTCACCCCTCCACTTT.

This clonotype showed up many times. The chain links TRBV5-1 to TRBJ2-1, with 7 bases lining up with TRBD1. V was pared by 4 bases and J by 0 bases, with 1 base of the junction left unmatched. The CDR3 loop spans 14 amino acids. The germline gives CDR1 SGHRS, CDR2 YFSETQ. Written as DNA, the CDR3 is TGCGCCAGCAGCCGGGACAGCTCCTACAATGAGCAGTTCTTC. Its translation is CASSRDSSYNEQFF.

The table lists this clonotype with a few counts. Here the CDR3 reads CASLSGPGGPYEQYF. The CDR3 bases are TGTGCCAGCCTTAGCGGGCCCGGGGGCCCATACGAGCAGTACTTC. V usage is TRBV11-2 and J usage is TRBJ2-7; D is perhaps TRBD2 (7 bases). Germline-derived CDR1 and CDR2 are SGHAT and FQNNGV. CDR3 length: 15 amino acids. Trimming stripped 8 bases from V and 4 bases from J, with 21 bases between.

CDR3: CASSQDFGGGELFF. CDR3 in DNA: TGCGCCAGCAGCCAAGATTTCGGAGGCGGGGAGCTGTTTTTT. The genes are TRBV4-3 and TRBJ2-2, with TRBD2 as a possible D gene (5 bases). This CDR3 comprises 14 residues. Between the trimmed V and J ends, which lost 0 bases and 7 bases, there was a span of 9 bases. Looked up from germline, CDR1 is LGHNA and CDR2 is YSLEER.